Each of the 32 T cell receptor beta chains below was sequenced from the same sample in a study of a mutant IDH1 vaccine in newly diagnosed glioma. Clones were read by immunoSEQ multiplex PCR, and TCRdb kept only the in-frame ones, dropping some. This sample carries 44,000 or so clones, about 86% of them seen once, and the ten largest clones take roughly 5%. Time point reported: week 35, safety follow-up. Doses consisted of 300 ug of mutant IDH1 20-mer peptide each, paired with topical imiquimod. These TCRs are of unknown antigen specificity. The sample consisted of PBMCs, taken from a glioma patient whose treatment included an IDH1 peptide vaccine. These receptors all stem from a woman aged 40 to 50 with glioma. Some clones in this sample may be carry-over from other donors' samples.

V is TRBV9 and J is TRBJ1-1, with a possible D match to TRBD1 (5 bases). The germline V and J ends were trimmed by 0 bases and 6 bases, with 9 bases remaining between them. Germline values: CDR1 SGDLS, CDR2 YYNGEE. This CDR3 spans 13 amino acids. The CDR3 coding sequence is TGTGCCAGCAGCGTAGCTCGAGGGGCTGAAGCTTTCTTT. Amino acids: CASSVARGAEAFF.

The rearrangement uses TRBV2 and TRBJ1-1, with TRBD1 identical over 7 bases. Trimming at V came to 4 bases and at J to 6 bases, leaving 11 bases not matched to a gene. Germline V gives CDR1 SNHLY, CDR2 FYNNEI. The CDR3 runs to 15 residues. The CDR3: CASSGPATGSSEAFF. The CDR3 region has the DNA TGTGCCAGCAGTGGGCCCGCGACAGGGTCGTCTGAAGCTTTCTTT.

This chain links TRBV10-3 with TRBJ1-5; D is unresolved. Looked up from germline, CDR1 is ENHRY and CDR2 is SYGVKD. The CDR3 length is 15 residues. Trimming cost V 2 bases and J 4 bases, with 12 bases left between them. CDR3 sequence reads: CAISEDIDYNQPQHF. The CDR3 nucleotides read TGTGCCATCAGTGAGGATATCGACTATAATCAGCCCCAGCATTTT.

The chain is built from TRBV28 and TRBJ1-2; D is uncertain. This CDR3 has 11 residues. V dropped 8 bases and J dropped 8 bases, with 12 bases sitting between them. Germline V gene data show CDR1 as MDHEN and CDR2 as SYDVKM. The CDR3 DNA is TGTGCCAGCGGGAGAAGTGGGGGCTACACCTTC. Translation: CASGRSGGYTF.

The chain uses TRBV7-9 and TRBJ2-6, with D possibly TRBD1 on 6 matching bases. Germline CDR1 reads SEHNR; CDR2 reads FQNEAQ (reference sequence). V was pared by 5 bases and J by 0 bases, with 14 bases between. This CDR3 comprises 17 residues. The CDR3 bases are TGTGCCAGCAGCCCTCACGGGACACTCTCTGGGGCCAACGTCCTGACTTTC. Protein product: CASSPHGTLSGANVLTF.

This sequence joins TRBV28 and TRBJ1-2, with no clear D. CDR3 length equals 11 residues. V was shortened by 10 bases and J by 2 bases, with 8 bases between the two germline ends. The germline V gene encodes CDR1 MDHEN and CDR2 SYDVKM. Written as DNA, the CDR3 is TGTGCCACCTCGGGGAACTATGGCTACACCTTC. Its translation: CATSGNYGYTF.

This clone appeared a few times. The chain joins TRBV9 to TRBJ1-5, with 12 bases lining up with TRBD1. V lost 2 bases, J lost 6 bases, and 3 bases stayed unmatched. This CDR3 region has 15 residues. Germline V gene sequence: CDR1 SGDLS, CDR2 YYNGEE. The CDR3 DNA follows: TGTGCCAGCAGCGTCGGGACAGGGGGCGTTCAGCCCCAGCATTTT. It yields the protein CASSVGTGGVQPQHF. Full variable domain (outside the CDR3, taken from reference TRBV9 and TRBJ1-5): DSGVTQTPKHLITATGQRVTLRCSPRSGDLSVYWYQQSLDQGLQFLIQYYNGEERAKGNILERFSAQQFPDLHSELNLSSLELGDSALYFCASSVGTGGVQPQHFGDGTRLSIL.

This sequence joins TRBV10-3 and TRBJ2-3; D is perhaps TRBD2 (6 bases). Deletions cut 3 bases from V and 2 bases from J, with 15 bases between. Germline assignment: CDR1 ENHRY and CDR2 SYGVKD. The CDR3 extends over 16 amino acids. The CDR3 reads CAISEISGAPTDTQYF. Written as DNA, the CDR3 is TGTGCCATCAGTGAAATATCGGGAGCCCCCACAGATACGCAGTATTTT.

The chain uses TRBV25-1 and TRBJ1-5; no clear D. Germline values: CDR1 MGHDK, CDR2 SYGVNS. Trimming shortened V by 6 bases and J by 3 bases, and 9 bases separated the two germline ends. The CDR3 has 13 amino acids. CDR3 in DNA: TGTGCCAGCAGGGAGAGTTTCAATCAGCCCCAGCATTTT. Its translation: CASRESFNQPQHF.

This clone was detected only a few times. The V call is TRBV2, the J call TRBJ2-5; a weak D match, TRBD2 (5 bases). This CDR3 comprises 16 residues. Per germline, CDR1 SNHLY and CDR2 FYNNEI. V lost 1 base, J lost 4 bases, and 16 bases lay in between. This CDR3 reads CASSEDVGLPRETQYF. CDR3 sequence (DNA): TGTGCCAGCAGTGAAGATGTAGGACTCCCGAGAGAGACCCAGTACTTC.

This rearrangement joins TRBV7-2 to TRBJ1-5, with D uncertain. The CDR3 spans 13 residues. Germline CDR1 SGHTA, CDR2 FQGNSA. V was trimmed by 0 bases and J by 5 bases, leaving 5 bases between them. CDR3 DNA: TGTGCCAGCAGCTTAGCTGGGGATCAGCCCCAGCATTTT. Its translation is CASSLAGDQPQHF.

This clone was counted between two and nine times. The rearrangement uses TRBV19 and TRBJ1-1; D is uncertain. Germline V gives CDR1 LNHDA, CDR2 SQIVND (reference sequence). Trimming took 5 bases from V and 0 from J, leaving 13 bases between them. The CDR3 covers 15 residues. The CDR3 sequence: CASSGRVSMNTEAFF. The DNA of the CDR3 is TGTGCCAGTAGTGGGAGGGTGTCCATGAACACTGAAGCTTTCTTT.

V is TRBV19 and J is TRBJ1-6; 7 bases line up with TRBD1. The CDR3 length is 14 residues. Trimming removed 6 bases from V and 4 bases from J; junction bases left unmatched: 3. Germline V CDR1 and CDR2: LNHDA, SQIVND (reference sequence). CDR3 sequence reads: CASSSGQYNSPLHF. DNA for the CDR3: TGTGCCAGTAGCTCGGGACAGTATAATTCACCCCTCCACTTT.

The chain joins TRBV7-9 to TRBJ2-4, with D tentatively TRBD1 (6 bases). The CDR3 loop spans 14 amino acids. The germline V gene encodes CDR1 SEHNR and CDR2 FQNEAQ (reference sequence). V lost 6 bases and J 9 bases, leaving 18 bases between the germline ends. CDR3 nucleotide sequence: TGTGCCAGCAGTTGGGGGCGAGAAGAGAGCATTCAGTACTTC. Residues: CASSWGREESIQYF.

The chain links TRBV5-1 to TRBJ2-1, with 9 bases that match TRBD2. Germline trimming cut 3 bases from V and 7 bases from J; bases unmatched to any gene: 5. CDR1 is SGHRS and CDR2 is YFSETQ in the germline V gene. The CDR3 consists of 14 residues. The DNA for the CDR3 is TGCGCCAGCAGCTCCAAGCGGGGGGTTAATGAGCAGTTCTTC. This sequence encodes CASSSKRGVNEQFF.

This chain connects TRBV6-4 to TRBJ1-6; TRBD1 matches 8 bases. The trim removed 6 bases at V and 5 bases at J, leaving 0 bases unmatched. CDR1 and CDR2 from the germline V gene are MRHNA and SNTAGT. This CDR3 has 13 amino acids. The CDR3 DNA sequence: TGTGCCAGCAGGGACAGGGATAATTCACCCCTCCACTTT. The encoded protein is CASRDRDNSPLHF.

The rearrangement links TRBV7-8 to TRBJ1-1; no reliable D call. CDR1 SGHVS and CDR2 FQNEAQ come from the germline V gene. V was clipped by 6 bases and J by 2 bases, with 13 bases between them. There are 14 residues in the CDR3. Here the CDR3 reads CASSLRDTNTEAFF. The CDR3 DNA reads TGTGCCAGCAGTCTCCGGGATACCAACACTGAAGCTTTCTTT.

The chain employs TRBV19 and TRBJ1-1; no clear D. Per germline, CDR1 LNHDA and CDR2 SQIVND (reference sequence). The CDR3 is 14 amino acids. V shed 3 bases and J shed 4 bases, with 12 bases lying between them. In DNA, the CDR3 is TGTGCCAGTAGTATCGTGGGCGGCGGCACTGAAGCTTTCTTT. Its protein product is CASSIVGGGTEAFF.

This CDR3 reads CASSLKRGSSGELFF. CDR3 sequence (DNA): TGCGCCAGCAGCTTGAAGCGGGGGTCGTCCGGGGAGCTGTTTTTT. The gene calls are TRBV5-1 and TRBJ2-2, with 8 bases matching TRBD2. This CDR3 contains 15 residues. In germline, CDR1 is SGHRS, CDR2 YFSETQ. V lost 1 base and J lost 6; bases outside the gene matches: 5.

V usage is TRBV5-1 and J usage is TRBJ1-3; D gene uncertain. Germline-derived CDR1 and CDR2 are SGHRS and YFSETQ. The CDR3 consists of 14 residues. Trimming took off 0 bases at V and 1 base at J, with 5 bases between the two ends. The chain's CDR3 is CASSLGSSGNTIYF. DNA of the CDR3: TGCGCCAGCAGCTTGGGCAGTTCTGGAAACACCATATATTTT.

The rearrangement links TRBV21-1 to TRBJ2-2; TRBD1, the table's D call, lacks a check against the DNA. TRBV21-1 is described as a pseudogene. CDR3 size: 14 residues. CDR3 in DNA: TGTGCCAGCAGCAGCCAGACAGGGGACGGGGAGCTGTTTTTT. Translation: CASSSQTGDGELFF.

This chain connects TRBV5-1 to TRBJ2-5; 14 bases match TRBD2. This CDR3 is built from 16 residues. V shed 3 bases and J 2 bases; nucleotides not matched to a gene: 3. Germline V lookup: CDR1 SGHRS, CDR2 YFSETQ. CDR3 sequence: CASSSGLAGVQETQYF. In nucleotides, the CDR3 is TGCGCCAGCAGCTCGGGACTAGCGGGAGTGCAAGAGACCCAGTACTTC.

This chain connects TRBV5-4 to TRBJ2-1; TRBD1 matches 9 bases. This CDR3 is built from 15 residues. With 3 bases clipped from V and 4 bases from J, the junction kept 5 bases outside the gene matches. Germline CDR1 reads SGHNT; CDR2 reads YYREEE (reference sequence). CDR3 residues: CASSSAGTGYNEQFF. In DNA, the CDR3 is TGTGCCAGCAGCTCCGCCGGGACAGGGTACAATGAGCAGTTCTTC.

The chain uses TRBV6-5 and TRBJ2-3, with 8 positions matching TRBD2. The length of the CDR3 is 14 residues. Germline values: CDR1 MNHEY, CDR2 SVGAGI. The J segment lost 1 base and the V segment lost 6 bases, leaving 3 bases of the junction unmatched. For the CDR3, the DNA is TGTGCCAGCAGCCTGCGGGGGGGCACAGATACGCAGTATTTT. This sequence encodes CASSLRGGTDTQYF.

The V gene is TRBV4-3, the J gene TRBJ1-2; 9 bases line up with TRBD1. Per the germline V gene, CDR1 is LGHNA and CDR2 is YSLEER. The CDR3 sequence is 16 residues long. Trimming removed 1 base from V and 4 bases from J; junction bases left unmatched: 7. The CDR3 coding sequence is TGCGCCAGCAGCCAAGCGGGACAGGGAGGCATCTATGGCTACACCTTC. It yields the protein CASSQAGQGGIYGYTF.

This clone was recorded a few times. This chain connects TRBV29-1 to TRBJ1-3; perhaps TRBD1 as D (5 bases). The V gene lost 6 bases and the J gene lost 0 bases, with 12 bases spanning the gap. The CDR3 runs 14 residues. Per the germline V gene, CDR1 is SQVTM and CDR2 is ANQGSEA. For the CDR3, the DNA is TGCAGCGTGACCGGGACGGCCTCTGGAAACACCATATATTTT. The encoded protein is CSVTGTASGNTIYF.

The rearrangement joins TRBV4-2 to TRBJ2-7; possibly TRBD1 for D (6 bases). The CDR3 has 16 residues. Germline V gene sequence: CDR1 LGHNA, CDR2 YNFKEQ. V was clipped by 0 bases and J by 6 bases, with 18 bases between them. The chain's CDR3 is CASSQDRVVRGTEQYF. The CDR3 DNA reads as TGTGCCAGCAGCCAAGATCGGGTAGTTAGGGGGACCGAGCAGTACTTC.

CDR3 loop: CASSEAGEQFF. CDR3 DNA sequence: TGTGCCAGCAGTGAAGCCGGCGAGCAGTTCTTC. V usage is TRBV2 and J usage is TRBJ2-1, with D unclear. The CDR3 is 11 residues long. Germline CDR1 is SNHLY and CDR2 is FYNNEI. The V end was cut by 0 bases, the J end by 10 bases, with 4 bases between.

Only one count was recorded for this clone. The chain employs TRBV28 and TRBJ2-7; D gene unclear. This CDR3 region has 11 residues. V was trimmed by 3 bases and J by 7 bases, leaving 7 bases between them. Germline loops: CDR1 MDHEN, CDR2 SYDVKM. In DNA form, the CDR3 reads TGTGCCAGCAGTTTGTTTTCGGAGCAGTACTTC. Amino acids: CASSLFSEQYF.

J is TRBJ2-2 and V is TRBV7-6, with TRBD1 identical over 9 bases. This CDR3 region has 15 residues. Looked up from germline, CDR1 is SGHVS and CDR2 is FNYEAQ. V was clipped by 5 bases and J by 6 bases; unmatched bases: 7. The CDR3 loop reads CASSPGQGRAGELFF. Written as DNA, the CDR3 is TGTGCCAGCAGCCCGGGACAGGGACGAGCCGGGGAGCTGTTTTTT. The variable domain in full, with the rest retrieved from reference TRBV7-6 and TRBJ2-2, is GAGVSQSPRYKVTKRGQDVALRCDPISGHVSLYWYRQALGQGPEFLTYFNYEAQQDKSGLPNDRFSAERPEGSISTLTIQRTEQRDSAMYRCASSPGQGRAGELFFGEGSRLTVL.

The V call is TRBV9, the J call TRBJ1-5; D gene ambiguous. Germline V gene sequence: CDR1 SGDLS, CDR2 YYNGEE. The CDR3 has 14 amino acids. The V gene lost 0 bases and the J gene lost 7 bases, with 11 bases spanning the gap. The CDR3 reads CASSVEGRPQPQHF. Written as DNA, the CDR3 is TGTGCCAGCAGCGTAGAGGGCCGCCCCCAGCCCCAGCATTTT.

This clone was counted a few times. J is TRBJ1-1 and V is TRBV6-5, with a possible D match to TRBD1 (5 bases). Trimming shortened V by 4 bases and J by 4 bases, and 10 bases separated the two germline ends. The CDR3 covers 13 residues. Germline lookup yields CDR1 MNHEY and CDR2 SVGAGI. The CDR3 here is CASSWGESTEAFF. The DNA for the CDR3 is TGTGCCAGCAGTTGGGGGGAGAGCACTGAAGCTTTCTTT.